In its sample, the clone carrying this T cell receptor (beta chain) was seen a few times. This entry belongs to a study of blood T cell repertoires in COVID-19. CDR1 and CDR2 (germline): SGDLS, YYNGEE. The CDR3 is made up of 18 amino acids. V was clipped by 0 bases and J by 0 bases, with 17 bases between them. Recruits, aged 18 to 89 years, lived in 24 US areas. Clinical history reported by participants formed the basis on which cohorts were assigned. Only in-frame clones appear in the TCRdb table, and some are missing; sequencing was by immunoSEQ multiplex PCR. The repertoire holds approximately 290,000 clones, with around 89% as singletons.

The chain links TRBV9 to TRBJ2-3, with TRBD1 as a possible D gene (6 bases). This TCR derives from a woman under 30 with acute COVID-19. What was sequenced was PBMCs or T cells enriched from blood (not recorded which). CDR3 residues: CASSVGDGMGTSTDTQYF. CDR3 nucleotides: TGTGCCAGCAGCGTAGGGGACGGGATGGGGACAAGCACAGATACGCAGTATTTT.